This note documents a single TCR beta chain sequence. Profiled with immunoSEQ multiplex PCR; TCRdb holds only in-frame clones, not every one. The table shows tens of thousands of clones, with 76% occurring only once. The sort gate was single viable CD3+CD4+CD8-CD45RO+ cells for memory CD4+ T cells. CMV serostatus came from serum IgG against pp150, pp28, p38, p52. The sample belongs to a study of memory CD4+ T cells and cytomegalovirus serostatus. Across the study: Donors were healthy Belgian adults, about ten CMV seropositive and around 23 seronegative.

CDR3 length: 14 amino acids. The germline V gene has CDR1 KGHSH and CDR2 LQKENI. With 6 bases clipped from V and 9 bases from J, the junction kept 11 bases outside the gene matches. The sequence was collected from an adult in good health and CMV-seronegative. The sample consisted of memory CD4+ T cells from blood. The chain employs TRBV18 and TRBJ2-4; TRBD1 matches 7 bases. The CDR3 loop is CASSPGTVSSIQYF. For the CDR3, the DNA is TGTGCCAGCTCCCCGGGGACAGTCTCCTCCATTCAGTACTTC.